Below are 26 T cell receptor beta chains sequenced from a single sample in a study of T cells in Graves' hyperthyroidism and ophthalmopathy. TCR beta CDR3 regions were amplified from RNA transcripts. First-round RT-PCR targeting the TCR CDR3 was performed with the HTBI primer set. TCRdb re-analysed the multiplex PCR reads in MiXCR, keeping a single row per CDR3 protein. The sample contains approximately 500,000 distinct CDR3 sequences, 40% to 55% of which appear only once. Material for sequencing was peripheral blood or thyroid tissue (not recorded which). Source of these receptors: a woman between 18 and 30 years old with Graves' hyperthyroidism.

This clonotype has ten or more counts. The J gene is TRBJ2-7, the V gene TRBV5-1; perhaps TRBD2 as D (5 bases). The CDR3 consists of 13 residues. CDR1 is SGHRS, CDR2 YFSETQ, per germline. The V gene lost 2 bases and the J gene lost 3 bases, with 9 bases spanning the gap. For the CDR3, the DNA is TGCGCCAGCAGCTTTGAGGGAGTCTACGAGCAGTACTTC. It encodes CASSFEGVYEQYF.

The chain couples TRBV20-1 to TRBJ2-5; D not certain. The CDR3 sequence is 12 residues long. CDR1 is DFQATT, CDR2 SNEGSKA, per germline (reference sequence). V was clipped by 0 bases and J by 2 bases, with 4 bases between them. The CDR3 region is CSARDWQETQYF. DNA of the CDR3: TGCAGTGCTAGAGATTGGCAAGAGACCCAGTACTTC.

This clonotype was counted ten times or more. CDR3 protein: CASSPGQGGGNQPQHF. CDR3 coding DNA: TGTGCCAGCAGCCCGGGACAGGGAGGCGGCAATCAGCCCCAGCATTTT. The rearrangement links TRBV7-8 to TRBJ1-5, with 9 positions matching TRBD1. The CDR3 extends over 16 amino acids. Germline-derived CDR1 and CDR2 are SGHVS and FQNEAQ. Losses at the gene ends were 5 bases for V and 2 bases for J; bases not matched to a gene: 7.

This clonotype was observed at least ten times. The CDR3 sequence: CASSLRGDGYTF. The CDR3 DNA follows: TGTGCCAGCAGTTTGAGGGGGGATGGCTACACCTTC. The J gene is TRBJ1-2, the V gene TRBV12-3 or TRBV12-4; possibly TRBD1 for D (6 bases). This CDR3 contains 12 residues. V was trimmed by 3 bases and J by 6 bases, leaving 8 bases between them.

V gene TRBV15 combines with J gene TRBJ2-1; maybe TRBD2 (5 bases). The V gene's germline CDR1 is LNHNV and CDR2 YYDKDF (reference sequence). This CDR3 is built from 18 residues. The germline V and J ends were trimmed by 3 bases and 7 bases, with 25 bases remaining between them. This CDR3 is CATSSEALRRLLKNEQFF. The CDR3 DNA reads as TGTGCCACCAGCAGTGAAGCGCTTCGTCGACTATTAAAGAATGAGCAGTTCTTC.

V usage is TRBV2 and J usage is TRBJ1-6, with D perhaps matching TRBD1 (6 bases). Germline V gives CDR1 SNHLY, CDR2 FYNNEI. Deletions cut 3 bases from V and 10 bases from J, with 16 bases between. The CDR3 has 15 residues. CDR3 loop: CASSEGGGGRSPLHF. CDR3 nucleotides: TGTGCCAGCAGTGAGGGCGGCGGGGGCCGCTCACCCCTCCACTTT.

This clonotype was recorded a few times. The V gene is TRBV20-1, the J gene TRBJ1-1; TRBD1 might be the D (5 bases). This CDR3 contains 15 residues. The germline gives CDR1 DFQATT, CDR2 SNEGSKA (reference sequence). Between the trimmed V and J ends, which lost 8 bases and 3 bases, there was a span of 22 bases. For the CDR3, the DNA is TGCAGTCCGGGGGGGGGGTCAGGTCTGTACACTGAAGCTTTCTTT. Translation gives CSPGGGSGLYTEAFF.

This clonotype showed up many times. The CDR3 is CASKGPHYEQYF. The CDR3 nucleotides are TGTGCCAGCAAGGGTCCCCACTACGAGCAGTACTTC. The chain couples TRBV27 to TRBJ2-7, with no clear D. Germline V gene sequence: CDR1 MNHEY, CDR2 SMNVEV (reference sequence). The CDR3 consists of 12 residues. V lost 7 bases, J lost 3 bases, and 10 bases lay in between.

In this sample, this clonotype turned up many times. The J gene is TRBJ1-1, the V gene TRBV4-1, with 10 bases aligning to TRBD1. The CDR3 has 15 residues. Losses at the gene ends were 2 bases for V and 3 bases for J; bases not matched to a gene: 3. The germline V gene encodes CDR1 MGHRA and CDR2 YSYEKL. DNA of the CDR3: TGCGCCAGCAGCCAAACCGGGACAGGGGACACTGAAGCTTTCTTT. Protein product: CASSQTGTGDTEAFF.

This clonotype was counted ten times or more. V usage is TRBV19 and J usage is TRBJ2-7; tentatively, D is TRBD1 or TRBD2 (5 bases each). Trimming pared 3 bases from V and 6 bases from J, leaving 18 bases between. The CDR3 loop spans 15 amino acids. CDR1 and CDR2 (germline): LNHDA, SQIVND (reference sequence). The CDR3 coding sequence is TGTGCCAGTAGTATGGTTTTGGGACCCCGCCTCGAGCAGTACTTC. Its translation is CASSMVLGPRLEQYF.

The chain links TRBV2 to TRBJ2-5; 9 bases align to TRBD2. CDR1 is SNHLY, CDR2 FYNNEI, per germline. CDR3 length: 17 residues. Unmatched junction bases numbered 13, after V lost 3 bases and J lost 5 bases. The CDR3 DNA reads TGTGCCAGCAGTGATTATATTGGTAGCGGGGGCACGGAGACCCAGTACTTC. It codes for CASSDYIGSGGTETQYF. Combining the CDR3 with reference TRBV2 and TRBJ2-5 gives the whole variable domain EPEVTQTPSHQVTQMGQEVILRCVPISNHLYFYWYRQILGQKVEFLVSFYNNEISEKSEIFDDQFSVERPDGSNFTLKIRSTKLEDSAMYFCASSDYIGSGGTETQYFGPGTRLLVL.

This clonotype was counted at least ten times. This chain connects TRBV28 to TRBJ2-2; no firm D call. Per germline, CDR1 MDHEN and CDR2 SYDVKM. Trimming removed 9 bases at V and 7 bases at J, with 15 bases between. The CDR3 covers 13 residues. DNA for the CDR3: TGTGCCAGTCTTACACCAGTCGTCGGGGAGCTGTTTTTT. Protein sequence: CASLTPVVGELFF.

This clonotype appeared a single time. This chain connects TRBV25-1 to TRBJ2-7; D not resolved. The CDR3 totals 14 residues. Trimming removed 4 bases at V and 4 bases at J, with 14 bases between. Germline V gene data show CDR1 as MGHDK and CDR2 as SYGVNS. The CDR3 nucleotides are TGTGCCAGCAGTGCTCCATGGGTAGGGTACGAGCAGTACTTC. This encodes CASSAPWVGYEQYF.

The chain carries TRBV6-5 and TRBJ2-7; 8 nucleotides agree with TRBD2. The CDR3 is 16 amino acids. The germline V gene has CDR1 MNHEY and CDR2 SVGAGI. The ends lost 6 bases at V and 4 bases at J; junction bases unmatched: 14. CDR3 loop: CASRDLGGGRLYEQYF. CDR3 nucleotide sequence: TGTGCCAGCAGGGACCTGGGAGGCGGGAGGTTGTACGAGCAGTACTTC.

This clonotype was recorded at least ten times. V usage is TRBV7-2 and J usage is TRBJ1-4; no reliable D call. The CDR3 spans 12 residues. The germline gives CDR1 SGHTA, CDR2 FQGNSA. V lost 1 base and J 8 bases, leaving 5 bases between the germline ends. The CDR3 is CASSLDLEKLFF. Here the CDR3 DNA reads TGTGCCAGCAGCTTAGATCTGGAAAAACTGTTTTTT.

This clonotype was seen ten or more times. V is TRBV2 and J is TRBJ1-2; tentative D call: TRBD1 (6 bases). CDR3 length: 15 amino acids. Germline V lookup: CDR1 SNHLY, CDR2 FYNNEI. V was cut by 8 bases and J by 4 bases, with 20 bases left in between. This CDR3 reads CASSPGGPLSYGYTF. CDR3 DNA: TGTGCCAGCTCCCCTGGGGGCCCGTTAAGCTATGGCTACACCTTC.

The chain combines TRBV19 with TRBJ2-3; 10 bases fit TRBD1. Germline trimming cut 5 bases from V and 5 bases from J; bases unmatched to any gene: 10. Per the germline V gene, CDR1 is LNHDA and CDR2 is SQIVND (reference sequence). The CDR3 is 16 amino acids. CDR3 nucleotide sequence: TGTGCCAGTAGTCCTCATGACAGGGGGCGAGGAGATACGCAGTATTTT. Translated: CASSPHDRGRGDTQYF.

In this sample, this clonotype turned up a few times. This sequence may be a read error, since a much larger clone differs from it by one base. The V gene is TRBV20-1, the J gene TRBJ2-5, with 7 bases identical to TRBD1. This CDR3 is built from 15 residues. Per germline, CDR1 DFQATT and CDR2 SNEGSKA (reference sequence). Unmatched junction bases numbered 12, after V lost 5 bases and J lost 3 bases. The CDR3 is CSAVPATGIEETQYF. CDR3 nucleotides: TGCAGTGCTGTCCCCGCGACAGGGATCGAAGAGACCCAGTACTTC.

This clonotype was recorded many times. The chain has TRBV5-1 and TRBJ1-5; a weak D match, TRBD1 (5 bases). The CDR3 loop spans 15 amino acids. V was clipped by 0 bases and J by 0 bases, with 7 bases between them. CDR1 SGHRS and CDR2 YFSETQ come from the germline V gene. The CDR3 DNA sequence: TGCGCCAGCAGCTTGGCAGGGAGTAGCAATCAGCCCCAGCATTTT. Translated, it gives CASSLAGSSNQPQHF.

This clonotype showed up many times. The rearrangement uses TRBV3-1 and TRBJ1-2; D unclear. The germline V gene encodes CDR1 LGHDT and CDR2 YNNKEL (reference sequence). Trimming shortened V by 4 bases and J by 7 bases, and 10 bases separated the two germline ends. This CDR3 has 12 residues. The DNA of the CDR3 is TGTGCCAGCAGCCGGGATACTTCTGGCTACACCTTC. It specifies CASSRDTSGYTF. The full variable domain, rest sourced from reference TRBV3-1 and TRBJ1-2, is DTAVSQTPKYLVTQMGNDKSIKCEQNLGHDTMYWYKQDSKKFLKIMFSYNNKELIINETVPNRFSPKSPDKAHLNLHINSLELGDSAVYFCASSRDTSGYTFGSGTRLTVV.

V is TRBV10-3 and J is TRBJ1-2; D remains unclear. Trimming shortened V by 0 bases and J by 11 bases, and 16 bases separated the two germline ends. There are 14 residues in the CDR3. From germline, CDR1 is ENHRY and CDR2 SYGVKD. This chain's CDR3 is CAISESTSNTGYTF. The DNA for the CDR3 is TGTGCCATCAGTGAGTCGACGTCGAACACTGGGTACACCTTC.

Regarding this clonotype: The junction and the germline gene differ at one end; a read error may be behind it. The chain joins TRBV20-1 to TRBJ1-1; 11 positions agree with TRBD1. The CDR3 loop spans 13 amino acids. Germline CDR1 reads DFQATT; CDR2 reads SNEGSKA (reference sequence). The DNA of the CDR3 is TGCAGCACAGGACAGGGGGCGAGCACTGAAGCCTTCTTT. Its protein is CSTGQGASTEAFF.

The chain couples TRBV2 to TRBJ2-1; 8 nucleotides line up with TRBD2. The CDR3 sequence is 15 residues long. CDR1 is SNHLY and CDR2 is FYNNEI in the germline V gene. The V gene end was trimmed by 1 base and the J gene end by 4 bases; junction bases not matched to a gene: 3. As DNA, the CDR3 is TGTGCCAGCAGTGAAGAACTAGCGGCTTACAATGAGCAGTTCTTC. It yields the protein CASSEELAAYNEQFF.

The table lists this clonotype with many counts. V and J are TRBV29-1 and TRBJ1-6; 9 nucleotides line up with TRBD1. The CDR3 extends over 13 amino acids. Germline V gene lookup returns CDR1 SQVTM and CDR2 ANQGSEA. V lost 5 bases and J lost 6; bases outside the gene matches: 2. The CDR3 here is CSVRQGVNSPLHF. The CDR3 nucleotides are TGCAGCGTTCGACAGGGGGTTAATTCACCCCTCCACTTT.

J is TRBJ1-4 and V is TRBV10-3; D ambiguous. Looked up from germline, CDR1 is ENHRY and CDR2 is SYGVKD. The CDR3 is made up of 14 amino acids. V gave up 0 bases and J gave up 8 bases, with 10 bases separating them. The CDR3 loop is CAISESAGNEKLFF. The DNA for the CDR3 is TGTGCCATCAGTGAGTCGGCGGGGAACGAAAAACTGTTTTTT.

The genes are TRBV24-1 and TRBJ2-7, with a possible D match to TRBD2 (6 bases). Germline lookup yields CDR1 KGHDR and CDR2 SFDVKD. Trimming stripped 10 bases from V and 7 bases from J, with 16 bases between. This CDR3 has 12 residues. This CDR3 is CATASDTGEQYF. CDR3 coding DNA: TGTGCCACGGCTAGCGACACCGGGGAGCAGTACTTC.